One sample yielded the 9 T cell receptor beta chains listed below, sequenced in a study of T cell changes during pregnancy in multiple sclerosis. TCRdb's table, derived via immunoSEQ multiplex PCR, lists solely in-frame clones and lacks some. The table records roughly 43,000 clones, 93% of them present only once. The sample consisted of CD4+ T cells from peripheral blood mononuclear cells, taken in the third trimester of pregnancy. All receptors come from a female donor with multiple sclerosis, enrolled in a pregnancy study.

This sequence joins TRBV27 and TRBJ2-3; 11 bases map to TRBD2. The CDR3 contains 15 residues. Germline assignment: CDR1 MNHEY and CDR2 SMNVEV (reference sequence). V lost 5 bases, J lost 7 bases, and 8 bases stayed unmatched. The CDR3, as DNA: TGTGCCAGCAGTCTCGGACTAGCGGGTGGGAATACGCAGTATTTT. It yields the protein CASSLGLAGGNTQYF.

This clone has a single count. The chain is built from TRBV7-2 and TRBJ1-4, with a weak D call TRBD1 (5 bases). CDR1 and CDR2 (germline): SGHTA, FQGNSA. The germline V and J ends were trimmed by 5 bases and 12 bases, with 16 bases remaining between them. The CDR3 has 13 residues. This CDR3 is CASSEPGGFELFF. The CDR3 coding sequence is TGTGCCAGCAGCGAACCGGGGGGATTCGAACTGTTTTTT.

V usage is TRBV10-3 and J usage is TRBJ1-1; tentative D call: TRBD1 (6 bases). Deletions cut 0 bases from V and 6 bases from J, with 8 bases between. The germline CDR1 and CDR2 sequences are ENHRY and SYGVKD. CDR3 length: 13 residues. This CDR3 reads CAISESGGPEAFF. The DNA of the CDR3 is TGTGCCATCAGTGAGTCGGGGGGGCCTGAAGCTTTCTTT.

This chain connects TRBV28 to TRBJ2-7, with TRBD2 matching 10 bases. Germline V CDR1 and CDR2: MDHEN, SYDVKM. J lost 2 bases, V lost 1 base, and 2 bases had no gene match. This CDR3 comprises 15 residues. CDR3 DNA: TGTGCCAGCAGTTTATCAGCGGGAGGGCCCTACGAGCAGTACTTC. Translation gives CASSLSAGGPYEQYF.

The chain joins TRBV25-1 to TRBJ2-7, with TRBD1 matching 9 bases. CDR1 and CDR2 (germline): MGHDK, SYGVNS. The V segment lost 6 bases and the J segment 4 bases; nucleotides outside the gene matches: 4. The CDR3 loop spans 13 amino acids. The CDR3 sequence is CASRGTGRYEQYF. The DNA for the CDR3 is TGTGCCAGCAGGGGGACAGGGCGGTACGAGCAGTACTTC.

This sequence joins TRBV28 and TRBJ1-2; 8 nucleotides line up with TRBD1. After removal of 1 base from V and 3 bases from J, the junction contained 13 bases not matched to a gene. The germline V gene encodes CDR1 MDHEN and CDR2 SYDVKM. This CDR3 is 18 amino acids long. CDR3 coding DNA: TGTGCCAGCAGTTTATCAGCCTCGGACAGGGCCGGAGACTATGGCTACACCTTC. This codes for CASSLSASDRAGDYGYTF.

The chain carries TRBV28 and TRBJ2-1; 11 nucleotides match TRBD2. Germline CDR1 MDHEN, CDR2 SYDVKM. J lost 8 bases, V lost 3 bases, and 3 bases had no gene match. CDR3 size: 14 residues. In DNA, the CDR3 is TGTGCCAGCAGTTTTACTAGCGGGGGCGATGAGCAGTTCTTC. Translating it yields CASSFTSGGDEQFF.

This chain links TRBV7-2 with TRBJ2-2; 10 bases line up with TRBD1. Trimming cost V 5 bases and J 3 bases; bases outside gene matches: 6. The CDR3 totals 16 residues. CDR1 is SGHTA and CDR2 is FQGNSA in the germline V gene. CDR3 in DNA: TGTGCCAGCAGCAGGGGACAGGGGACTTACACCGGGGAGCTGTTTTTT. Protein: CASSRGQGTYTGELFF.

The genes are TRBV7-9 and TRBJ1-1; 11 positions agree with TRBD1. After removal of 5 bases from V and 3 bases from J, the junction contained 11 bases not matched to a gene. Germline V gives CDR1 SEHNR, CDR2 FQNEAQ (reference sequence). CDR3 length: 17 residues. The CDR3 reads CASSPGTGGVTDTEAFF. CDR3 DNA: TGTGCCAGCAGCCCAGGGACAGGGGGAGTGACAGACACTGAAGCTTTCTTT. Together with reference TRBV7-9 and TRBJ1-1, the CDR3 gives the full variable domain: DTGVSQNPRHKITKRGQNVTFRCDPISEHNRLYWYRQTLGQGPEFLTYFQNEAQLEKSRLLSDRFSAERPKGSFSTLEIQRTEQGDSAMYLCASSPGTGGVTDTEAFFGQGTRLTVV.